This is a list of T cell receptor beta chains from one sample in a study of shared clonotypes between healthy human individuals. TCRdb's table, derived via immunoSEQ multiplex PCR, lists solely in-frame clones and lacks some. Among 750,000 to 1,000,000 clones listed, 80% to 95% were seen once. Source material: naive CD8+ T cells sorted from blood. All receptors derive from a young man in good health. Both conserved end residues are part of each CDR3.

>TRBV9
CASSASWEGTYGYTF
>TRBV10-3
CAITDPTRSYEQYF
>TRBV1
CTSSLENRGSKQYF
>TRBV28
CASRDISSYEQYF
>TRBV29-1
CSVEWGAPGYTF
>TRBV7-9
CASSGRTSEGTDTQYF
>TRBV14
CASSQDSNTGELFF
>TRBV29-1
CSVDIRGSYEQYF
>TRBV4-3
CASSQDGTGGGGEQFF
>TRBV11-2
CASTPRGPEELFF
>TRBV5-8
CASSLLQLNEKLFF
>TRBV11-2
CASRLVGLIEAFF
>TRBV7-6
CASSRTGGGRETEAFF
>TRBV14
CASRGWEDPYEQYF
>TRBV10-2
CASSDPSGSPYEQYF
>TRBV2
CASRGTRYGYTF
>TRBV29-1
CSVEIIGYEQFF
>TRBV27
CASIRADTQYF
>TRBV18
CASSPPATGYEQYF
>TRBV7-8
CASSSTGLAESGDTQYF
>TRBV18
CASWDRGLLETQYF
>TRBV19
CASSPRQGSYEQYF
>TRBV5-8
CASSANRGGSYEQYF